This TCR beta chain is drawn from a study of vaccination effects on CD4 cells after COVID-19. Produced via immunoSEQ multiplex PCR; TCRdb's table is partial and in-frame only. The table lists tens of thousands of clones, around four fifths of them singletons. Germline V CDR1 and CDR2: MNHEY, SVGAGI. Trimming pared 0 bases from V and 2 bases from J, leaving 11 bases between. This CDR3 comprises 16 residues. Regarding this clone: Its specificity is not known.

Using viral peptide pools, the ViraFEST assay grew out antigen-specific CD4+ T cells prior to sequencing. Having been cultured for approximately ten days, the cells underwent CD4+ T cell isolation. As their vaccination, participants received two doses of either BNT162b2 or mRNA-1273. The rearrangement uses TRBV6-5 and TRBJ1-3; D gene ambiguous. The sequence derives from a human donor who received a COVID-19 vaccine. The material was CD4+ T cells from PBMCs cultured with HCoV-OC43 spike peptides, obtained after COVID-19 vaccination. Subset noted: HCoV-OC43 spike overlapping peptide pool stimulation. The CDR3 here is CASSYSISGTGNTIYF. The DNA of the CDR3 is TGTGCCAGCAGTTACTCGATATCGGGGACTGGAAACACCATATATTTT.